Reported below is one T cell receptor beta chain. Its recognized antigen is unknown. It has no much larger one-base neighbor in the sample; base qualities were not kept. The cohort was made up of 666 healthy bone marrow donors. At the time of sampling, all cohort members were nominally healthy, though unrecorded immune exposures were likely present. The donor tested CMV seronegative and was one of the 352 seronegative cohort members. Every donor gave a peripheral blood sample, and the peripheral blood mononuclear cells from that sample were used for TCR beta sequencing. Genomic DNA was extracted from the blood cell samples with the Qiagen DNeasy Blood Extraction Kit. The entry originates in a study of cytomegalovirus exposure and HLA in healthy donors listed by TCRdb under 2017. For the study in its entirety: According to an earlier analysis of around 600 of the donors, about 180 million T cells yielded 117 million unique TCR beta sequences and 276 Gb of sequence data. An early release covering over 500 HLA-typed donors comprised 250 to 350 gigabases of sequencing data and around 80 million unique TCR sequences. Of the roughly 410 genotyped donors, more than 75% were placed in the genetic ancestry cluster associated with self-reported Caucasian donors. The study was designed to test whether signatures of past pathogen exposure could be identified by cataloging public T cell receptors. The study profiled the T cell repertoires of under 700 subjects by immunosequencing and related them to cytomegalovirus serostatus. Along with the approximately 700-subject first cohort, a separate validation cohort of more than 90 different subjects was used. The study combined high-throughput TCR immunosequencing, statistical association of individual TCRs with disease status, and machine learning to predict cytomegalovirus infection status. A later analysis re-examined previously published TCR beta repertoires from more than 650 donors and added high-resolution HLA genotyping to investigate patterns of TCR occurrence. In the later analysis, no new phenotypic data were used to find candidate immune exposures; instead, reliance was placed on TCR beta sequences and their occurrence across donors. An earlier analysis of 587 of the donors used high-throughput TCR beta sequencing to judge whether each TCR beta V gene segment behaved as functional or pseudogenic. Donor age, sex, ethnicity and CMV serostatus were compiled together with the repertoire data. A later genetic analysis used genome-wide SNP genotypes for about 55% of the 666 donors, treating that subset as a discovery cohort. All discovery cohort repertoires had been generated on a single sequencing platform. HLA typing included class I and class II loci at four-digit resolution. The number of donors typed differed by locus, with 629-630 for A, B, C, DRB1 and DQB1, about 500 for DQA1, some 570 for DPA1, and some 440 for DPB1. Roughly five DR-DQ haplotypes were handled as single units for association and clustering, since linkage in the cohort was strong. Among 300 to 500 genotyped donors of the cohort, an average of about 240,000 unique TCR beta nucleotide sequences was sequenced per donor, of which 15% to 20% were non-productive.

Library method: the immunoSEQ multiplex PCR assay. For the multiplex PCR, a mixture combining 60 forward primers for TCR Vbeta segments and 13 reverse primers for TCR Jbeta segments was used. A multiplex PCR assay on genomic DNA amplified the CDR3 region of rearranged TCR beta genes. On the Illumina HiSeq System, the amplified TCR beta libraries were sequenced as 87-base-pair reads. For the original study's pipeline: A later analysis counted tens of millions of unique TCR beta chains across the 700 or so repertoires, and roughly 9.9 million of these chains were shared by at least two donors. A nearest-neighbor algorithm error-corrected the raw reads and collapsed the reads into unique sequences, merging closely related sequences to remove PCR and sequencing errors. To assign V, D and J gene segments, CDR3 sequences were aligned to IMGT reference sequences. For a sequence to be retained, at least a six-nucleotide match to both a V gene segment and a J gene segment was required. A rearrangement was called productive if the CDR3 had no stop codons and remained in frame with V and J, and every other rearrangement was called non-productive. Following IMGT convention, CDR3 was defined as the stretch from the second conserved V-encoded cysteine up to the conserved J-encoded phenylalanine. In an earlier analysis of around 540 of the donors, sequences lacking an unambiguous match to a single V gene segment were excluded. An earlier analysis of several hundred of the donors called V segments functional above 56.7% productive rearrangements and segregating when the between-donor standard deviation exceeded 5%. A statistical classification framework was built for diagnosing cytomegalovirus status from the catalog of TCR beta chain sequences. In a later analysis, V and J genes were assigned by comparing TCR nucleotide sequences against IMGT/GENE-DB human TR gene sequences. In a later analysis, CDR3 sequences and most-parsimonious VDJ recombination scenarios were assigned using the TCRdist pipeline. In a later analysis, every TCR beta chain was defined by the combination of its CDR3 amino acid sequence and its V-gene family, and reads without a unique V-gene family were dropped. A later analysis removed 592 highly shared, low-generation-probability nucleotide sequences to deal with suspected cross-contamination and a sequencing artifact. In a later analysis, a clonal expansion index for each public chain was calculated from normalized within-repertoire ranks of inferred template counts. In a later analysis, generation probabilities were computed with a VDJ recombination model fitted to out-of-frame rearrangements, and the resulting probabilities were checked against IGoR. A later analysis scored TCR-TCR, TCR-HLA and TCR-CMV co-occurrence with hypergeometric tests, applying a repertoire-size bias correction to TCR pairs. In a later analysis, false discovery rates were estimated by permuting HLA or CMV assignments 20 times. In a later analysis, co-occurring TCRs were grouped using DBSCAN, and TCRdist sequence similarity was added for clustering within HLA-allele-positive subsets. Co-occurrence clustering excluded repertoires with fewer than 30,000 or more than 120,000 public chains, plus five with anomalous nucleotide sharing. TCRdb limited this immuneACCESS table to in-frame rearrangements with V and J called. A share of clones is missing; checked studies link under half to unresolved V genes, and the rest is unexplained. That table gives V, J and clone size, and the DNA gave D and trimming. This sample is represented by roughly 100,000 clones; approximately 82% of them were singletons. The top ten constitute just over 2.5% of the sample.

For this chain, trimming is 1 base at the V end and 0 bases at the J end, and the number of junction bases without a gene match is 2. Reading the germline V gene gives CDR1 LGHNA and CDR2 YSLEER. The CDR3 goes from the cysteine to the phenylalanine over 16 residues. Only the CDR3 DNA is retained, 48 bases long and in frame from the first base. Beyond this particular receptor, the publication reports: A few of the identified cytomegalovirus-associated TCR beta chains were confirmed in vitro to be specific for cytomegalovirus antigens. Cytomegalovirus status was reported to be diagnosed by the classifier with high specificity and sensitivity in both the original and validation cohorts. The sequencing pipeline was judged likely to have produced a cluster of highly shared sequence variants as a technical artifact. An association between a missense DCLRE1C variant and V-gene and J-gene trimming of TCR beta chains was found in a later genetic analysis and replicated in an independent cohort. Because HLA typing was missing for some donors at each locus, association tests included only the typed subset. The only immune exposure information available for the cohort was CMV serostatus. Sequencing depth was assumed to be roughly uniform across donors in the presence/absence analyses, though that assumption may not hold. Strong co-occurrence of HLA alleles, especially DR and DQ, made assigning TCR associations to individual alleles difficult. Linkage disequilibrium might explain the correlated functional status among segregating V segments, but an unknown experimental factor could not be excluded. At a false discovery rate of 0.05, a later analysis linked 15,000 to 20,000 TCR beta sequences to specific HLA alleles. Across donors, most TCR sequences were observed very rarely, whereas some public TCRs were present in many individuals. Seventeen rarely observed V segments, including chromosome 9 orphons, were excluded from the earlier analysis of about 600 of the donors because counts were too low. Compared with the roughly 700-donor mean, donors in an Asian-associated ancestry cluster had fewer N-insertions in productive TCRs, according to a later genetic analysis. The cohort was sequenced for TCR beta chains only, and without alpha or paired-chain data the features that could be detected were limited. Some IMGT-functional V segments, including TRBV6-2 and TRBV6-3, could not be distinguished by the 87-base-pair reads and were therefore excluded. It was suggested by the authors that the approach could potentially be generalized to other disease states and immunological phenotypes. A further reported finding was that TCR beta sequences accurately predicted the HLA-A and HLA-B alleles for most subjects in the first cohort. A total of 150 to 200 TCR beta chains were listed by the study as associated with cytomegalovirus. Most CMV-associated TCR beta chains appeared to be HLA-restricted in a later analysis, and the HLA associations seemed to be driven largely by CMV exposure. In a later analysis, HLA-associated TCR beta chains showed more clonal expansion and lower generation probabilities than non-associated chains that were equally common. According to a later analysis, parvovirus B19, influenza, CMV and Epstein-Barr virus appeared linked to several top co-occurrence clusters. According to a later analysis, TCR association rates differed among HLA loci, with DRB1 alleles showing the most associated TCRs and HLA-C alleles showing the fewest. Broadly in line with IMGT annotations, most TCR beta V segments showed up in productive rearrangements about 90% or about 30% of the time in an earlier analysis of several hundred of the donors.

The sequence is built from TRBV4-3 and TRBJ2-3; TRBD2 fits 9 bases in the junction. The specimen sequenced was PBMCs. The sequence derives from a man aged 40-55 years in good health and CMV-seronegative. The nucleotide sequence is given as TGCGCCAGCAGCCAAGTAGCGGGGGCCAGCACAGATACGCAGTATTTT. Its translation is CASSQVAGASTDTQYF.